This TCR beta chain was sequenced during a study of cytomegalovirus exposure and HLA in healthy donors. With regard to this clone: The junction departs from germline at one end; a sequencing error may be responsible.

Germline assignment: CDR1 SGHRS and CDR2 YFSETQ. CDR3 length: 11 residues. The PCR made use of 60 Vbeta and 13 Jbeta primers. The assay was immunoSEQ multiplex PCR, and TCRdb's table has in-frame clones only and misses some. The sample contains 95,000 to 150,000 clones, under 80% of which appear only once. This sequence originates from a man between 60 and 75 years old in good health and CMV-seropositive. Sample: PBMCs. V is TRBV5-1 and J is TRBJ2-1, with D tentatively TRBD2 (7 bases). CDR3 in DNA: TGCGCCAGCAGCTACGGAGGGGGAGGGGTCTTC. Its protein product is CASSYGGGGVF.